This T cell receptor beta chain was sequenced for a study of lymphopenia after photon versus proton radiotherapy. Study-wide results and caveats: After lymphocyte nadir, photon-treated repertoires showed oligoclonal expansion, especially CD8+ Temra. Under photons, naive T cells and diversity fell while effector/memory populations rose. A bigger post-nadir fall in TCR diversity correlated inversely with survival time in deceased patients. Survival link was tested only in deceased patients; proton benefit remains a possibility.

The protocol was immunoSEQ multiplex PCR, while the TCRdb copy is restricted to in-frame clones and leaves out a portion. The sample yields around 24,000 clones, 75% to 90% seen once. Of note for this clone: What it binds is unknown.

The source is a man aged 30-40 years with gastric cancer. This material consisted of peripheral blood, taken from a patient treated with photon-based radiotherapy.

The CDR3 nucleotides read TGTGCCAGCAGCGCGTACAATGAGCAGTTCTTC. This sequence encodes CASSAYNEQFF. This rearrangement joins TRBV7-8 to TRBJ2-1; the D is unclear. The germline V gene has CDR1 SGHVS and CDR2 FQNEAQ. The CDR3 is made up of 11 amino acids. V was shortened by 5 bases and J by 4 bases, with 3 bases between the two germline ends. The complete variable domain, with remaining parts taken from reference TRBV7-8 and TRBJ2-1, reads GAGVSQSPRYKVAKRGQDVALRCDPISGHVSLFWYQQALGQGPEFLTYFQNEAQLDKSGLPSDRFFAERPEGSVSTLKIQRTQQEDSAVYLCASSAYNEQFFGPGTRLTVL.